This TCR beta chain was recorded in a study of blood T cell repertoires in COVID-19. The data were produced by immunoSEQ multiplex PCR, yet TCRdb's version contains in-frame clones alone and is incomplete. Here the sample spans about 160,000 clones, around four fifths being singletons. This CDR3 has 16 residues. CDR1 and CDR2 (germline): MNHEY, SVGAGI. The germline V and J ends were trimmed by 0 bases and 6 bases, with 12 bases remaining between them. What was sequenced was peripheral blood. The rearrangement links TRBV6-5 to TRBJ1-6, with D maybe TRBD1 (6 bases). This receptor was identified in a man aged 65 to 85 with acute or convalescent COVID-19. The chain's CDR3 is CASSYSGDMGNSPLHF. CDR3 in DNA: TGTGCCAGCAGTTACTCGGGGGACATGGGTAATTCACCCCTCCACTTT.